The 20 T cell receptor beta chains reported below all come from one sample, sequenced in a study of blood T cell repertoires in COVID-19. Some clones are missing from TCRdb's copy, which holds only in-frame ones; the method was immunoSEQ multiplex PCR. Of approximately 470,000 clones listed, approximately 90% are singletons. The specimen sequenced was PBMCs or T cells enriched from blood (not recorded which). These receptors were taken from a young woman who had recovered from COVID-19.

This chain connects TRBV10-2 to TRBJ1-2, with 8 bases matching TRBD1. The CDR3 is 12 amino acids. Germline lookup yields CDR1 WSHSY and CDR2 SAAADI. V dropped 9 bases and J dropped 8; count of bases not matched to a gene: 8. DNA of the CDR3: TGCGCCAGTAAACAGGGGGGCGAGGGCTACACCTTC. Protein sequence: CASKQGGEGYTF.

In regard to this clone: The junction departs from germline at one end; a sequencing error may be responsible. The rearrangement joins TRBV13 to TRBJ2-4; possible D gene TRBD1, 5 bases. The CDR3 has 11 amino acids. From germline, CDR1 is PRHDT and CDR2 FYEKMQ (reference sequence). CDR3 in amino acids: CASSHPAGQFF. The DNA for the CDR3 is TGTGCCAGCAGCCACCCGGCAGGGCAGTTTTTC.

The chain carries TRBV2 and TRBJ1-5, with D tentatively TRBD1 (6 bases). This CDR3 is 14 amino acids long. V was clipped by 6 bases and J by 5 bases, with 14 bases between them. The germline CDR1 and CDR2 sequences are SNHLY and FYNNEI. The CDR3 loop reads CASSPTGSHQPQHF. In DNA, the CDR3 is TGTGCCAGCAGCCCAACAGGGTCACATCAGCCCCAGCATTTT.

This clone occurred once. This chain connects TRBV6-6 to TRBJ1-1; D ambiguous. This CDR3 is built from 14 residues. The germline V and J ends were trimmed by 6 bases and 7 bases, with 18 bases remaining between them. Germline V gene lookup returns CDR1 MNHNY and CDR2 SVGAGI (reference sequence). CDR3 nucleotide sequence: TGTGCCAGCAGCCGCCAGTCAAGGGCGGGTGAAGCTTTCTTT. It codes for CASSRQSRAGEAFF.

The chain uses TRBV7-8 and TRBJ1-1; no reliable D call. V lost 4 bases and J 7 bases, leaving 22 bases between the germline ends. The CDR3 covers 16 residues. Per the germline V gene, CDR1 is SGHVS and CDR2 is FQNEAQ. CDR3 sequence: CASSYSVTARTFEAFF. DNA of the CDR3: TGTGCCAGCAGCTACTCCGTTACAGCACGCACCTTTGAAGCTTTCTTT.

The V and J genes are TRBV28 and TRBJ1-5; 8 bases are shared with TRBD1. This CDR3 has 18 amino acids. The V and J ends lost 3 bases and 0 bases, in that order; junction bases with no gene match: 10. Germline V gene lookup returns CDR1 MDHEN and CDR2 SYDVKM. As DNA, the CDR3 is TGTGCCAGCAGTTTCGACAGGGGCGGTGGGTATAGCAATCAGCCCCAGCATTTT. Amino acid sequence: CASSFDRGGGYSNQPQHF.

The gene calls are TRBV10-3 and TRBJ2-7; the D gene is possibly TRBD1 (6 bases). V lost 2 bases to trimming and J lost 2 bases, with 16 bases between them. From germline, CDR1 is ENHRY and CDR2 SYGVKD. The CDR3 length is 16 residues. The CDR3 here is CAISEGQDSETYEQYF. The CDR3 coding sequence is TGTGCCATCAGTGAGGGTCAGGACAGCGAGACCTACGAGCAGTACTTC.

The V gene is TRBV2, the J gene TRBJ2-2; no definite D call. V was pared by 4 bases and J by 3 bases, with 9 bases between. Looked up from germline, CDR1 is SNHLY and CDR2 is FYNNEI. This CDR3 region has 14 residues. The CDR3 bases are TGTGCCAGCAGTGGCCGAGTAGACACCGGGGAGCTGTTTTTT. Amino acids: CASSGRVDTGELFF.

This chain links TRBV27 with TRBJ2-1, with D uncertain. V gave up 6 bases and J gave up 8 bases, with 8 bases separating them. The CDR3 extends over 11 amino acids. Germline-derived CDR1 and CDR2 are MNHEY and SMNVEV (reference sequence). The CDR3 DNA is TGTGCCAGCAGCGGGTTTTATGAGCAGTTCTTC. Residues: CASSGFYEQFF.

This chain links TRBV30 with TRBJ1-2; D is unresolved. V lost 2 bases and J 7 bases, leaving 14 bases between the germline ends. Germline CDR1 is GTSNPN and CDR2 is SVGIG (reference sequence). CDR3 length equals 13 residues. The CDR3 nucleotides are TGTGCCTGGAGTCTACCCCCCGGGATTGGCTACACCTTC. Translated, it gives CAWSLPPGIGYTF.

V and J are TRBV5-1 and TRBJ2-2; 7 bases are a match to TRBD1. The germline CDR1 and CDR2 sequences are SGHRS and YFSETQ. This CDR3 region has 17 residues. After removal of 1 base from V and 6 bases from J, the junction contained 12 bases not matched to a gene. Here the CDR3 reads CASSLRPVGQWSGELFF. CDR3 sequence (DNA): TGCGCCAGCAGCTTGAGGCCCGTGGGACAGTGGTCCGGGGAGCTGTTTTTT.

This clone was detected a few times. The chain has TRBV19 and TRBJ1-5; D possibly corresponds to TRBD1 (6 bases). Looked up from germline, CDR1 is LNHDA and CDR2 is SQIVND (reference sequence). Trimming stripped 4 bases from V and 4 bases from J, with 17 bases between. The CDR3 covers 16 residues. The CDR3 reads CASSSTQGGGNQPQHF. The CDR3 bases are TGTGCCAGTAGTAGCACACAGGGTGGTGGTAATCAGCCCCAGCATTTT. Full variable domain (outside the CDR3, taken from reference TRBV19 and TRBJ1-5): DGGITQSPKYLFRKEGQNVTLSCEQNLNHDAMYWYRQDPGQGLRLIYYSQIVNDFQKGDIAEGYSVSREKKESFPLTVTSAQKNPTAFYLCASSSTQGGGNQPQHFGDGTRLSIL.

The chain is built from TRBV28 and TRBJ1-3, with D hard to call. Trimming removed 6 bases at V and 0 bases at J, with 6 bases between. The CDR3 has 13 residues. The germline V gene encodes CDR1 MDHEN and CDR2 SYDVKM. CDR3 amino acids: CASRISSGNTIYF. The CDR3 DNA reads TGTGCCAGCAGGATTAGCTCTGGAAACACCATATATTTT.

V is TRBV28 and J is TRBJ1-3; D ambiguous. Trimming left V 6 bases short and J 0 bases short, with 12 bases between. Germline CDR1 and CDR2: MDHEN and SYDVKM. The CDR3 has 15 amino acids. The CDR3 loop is CASRLTDRSGNTIYF. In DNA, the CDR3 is TGTGCCAGCAGGTTAACAGACCGCTCTGGAAACACCATATATTTT.

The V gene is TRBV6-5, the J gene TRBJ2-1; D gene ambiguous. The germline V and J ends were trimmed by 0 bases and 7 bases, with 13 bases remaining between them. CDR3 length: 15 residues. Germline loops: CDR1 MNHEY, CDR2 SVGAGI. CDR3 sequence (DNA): TGTGCCAGCAGTTACTCCCTGTCCGGAGCAAATGAGCAGTTCTTC. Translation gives CASSYSLSGANEQFF.

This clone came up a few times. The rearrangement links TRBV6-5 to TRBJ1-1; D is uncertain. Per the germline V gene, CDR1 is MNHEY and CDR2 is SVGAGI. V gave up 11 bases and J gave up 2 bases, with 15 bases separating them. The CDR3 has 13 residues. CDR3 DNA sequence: TGTGCCGGTCGGACGGGAGCAAACACTGAAGCTTTCTTT. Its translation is CAGRTGANTEAFF.

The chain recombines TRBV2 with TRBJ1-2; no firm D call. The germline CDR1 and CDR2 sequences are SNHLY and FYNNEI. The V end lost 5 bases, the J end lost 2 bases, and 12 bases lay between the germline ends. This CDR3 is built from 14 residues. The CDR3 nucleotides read TGTGCCAGCAGTTGGGTGAGCAGGAACTATGGCTACACCTTC. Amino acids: CASSWVSRNYGYTF.

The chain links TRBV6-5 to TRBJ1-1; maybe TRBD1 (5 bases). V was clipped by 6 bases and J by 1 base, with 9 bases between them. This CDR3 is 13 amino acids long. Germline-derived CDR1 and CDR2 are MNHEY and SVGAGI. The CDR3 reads CASSFRENTEAFF. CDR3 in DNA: TGTGCCAGCAGCTTCAGGGAGAACACTGAAGCTTTCTTT.

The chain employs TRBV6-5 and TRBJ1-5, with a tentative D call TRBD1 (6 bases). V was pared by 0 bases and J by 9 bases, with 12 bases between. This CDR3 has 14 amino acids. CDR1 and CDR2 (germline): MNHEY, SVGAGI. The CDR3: CASSYSTGQRPQHF. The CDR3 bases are TGTGCCAGCAGTTACTCTACAGGGCAGAGGCCCCAGCATTTT.

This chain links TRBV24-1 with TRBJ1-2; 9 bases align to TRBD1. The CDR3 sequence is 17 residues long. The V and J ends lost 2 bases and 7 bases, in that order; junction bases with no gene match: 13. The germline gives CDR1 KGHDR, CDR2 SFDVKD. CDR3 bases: TGTGCCACCAGTGATTGGGGGTCACAGGGGGCGGGGCGTGGCTACACCTTC. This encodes CATSDWGSQGAGRGYTF.